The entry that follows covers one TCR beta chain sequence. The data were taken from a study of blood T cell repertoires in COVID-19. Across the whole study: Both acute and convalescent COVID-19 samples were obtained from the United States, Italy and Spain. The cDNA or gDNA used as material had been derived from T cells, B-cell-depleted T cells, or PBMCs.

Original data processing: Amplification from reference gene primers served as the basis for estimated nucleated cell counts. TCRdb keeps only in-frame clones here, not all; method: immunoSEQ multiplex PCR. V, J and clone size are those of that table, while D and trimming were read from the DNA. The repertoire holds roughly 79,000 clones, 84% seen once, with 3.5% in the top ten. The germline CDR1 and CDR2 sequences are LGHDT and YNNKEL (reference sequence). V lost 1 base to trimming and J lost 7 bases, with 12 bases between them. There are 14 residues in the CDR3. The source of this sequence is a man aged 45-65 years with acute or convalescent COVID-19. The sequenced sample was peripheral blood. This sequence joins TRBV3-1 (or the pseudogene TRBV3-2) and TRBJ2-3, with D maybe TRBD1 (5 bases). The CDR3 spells CASSQGGIPHTQYF. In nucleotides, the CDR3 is TGTGCCAGCAGCCAAGGGGGCATACCCCATACGCAGTATTTT.